The clone carrying this TCR beta chain is medium-sized by share. None of the patients had undergone any treatment ahead of thyroid surgery. The CDR3 covers 14 residues. Trimming cost V 9 bases and J 2 bases, with 17 bases left between them. The V gene's germline CDR1 is LNHDA and CDR2 SQIVND (reference sequence). The sample belongs to a study of metastatic and nonmetastatic thyroid tumors. Per the study methods: The study took CDR3 differences across clinicopathological groups and made a distant-metastasis classifier for papillary thyroid cancer from them. TCRdb re-clonotyped the PCR reads through MiXCR. It is TCRdb's table, rather than the study itself, that gives the V and J calls and clone size. This sample carries roughly 20,000 clones, about 16% of them seen once, and the ten largest clones take 20% to 25%.

The chain joins TRBV19 to TRBJ2-7; possible D gene TRBD1, 7 bases. Sample: blood. The TCR was taken from a male donor with papillary thyroid cancer or a benign thyroid nodule (not recorded which). Some clones in this sample may be carry-over from other donors' samples. This CDR3 reads CASHRGGKPYEQYF. In DNA form, the CDR3 reads TGTGCCAGCCACAGGGGCGGGAAACCCTACGAGCAGTACTTC.